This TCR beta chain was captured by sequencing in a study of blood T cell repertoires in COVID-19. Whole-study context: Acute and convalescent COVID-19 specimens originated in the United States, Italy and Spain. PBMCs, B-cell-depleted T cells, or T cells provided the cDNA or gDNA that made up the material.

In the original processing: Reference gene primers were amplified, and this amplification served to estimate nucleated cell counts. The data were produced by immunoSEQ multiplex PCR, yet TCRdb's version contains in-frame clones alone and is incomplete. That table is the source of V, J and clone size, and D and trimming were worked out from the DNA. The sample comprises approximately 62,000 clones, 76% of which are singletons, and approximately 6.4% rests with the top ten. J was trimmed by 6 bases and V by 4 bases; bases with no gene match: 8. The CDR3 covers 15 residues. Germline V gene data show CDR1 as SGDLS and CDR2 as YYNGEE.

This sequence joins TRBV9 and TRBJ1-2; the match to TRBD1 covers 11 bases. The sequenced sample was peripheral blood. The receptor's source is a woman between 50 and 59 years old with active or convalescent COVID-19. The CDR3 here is CASSPRTGGADGYTF. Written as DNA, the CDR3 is TGTGCCAGCAGCCCAAGGACAGGGGGCGCAGATGGCTACACCTTC. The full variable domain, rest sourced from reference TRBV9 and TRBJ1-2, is DSGVTQTPKHLITATGQRVTLRCSPRSGDLSVYWYQQSLDQGLQFLIQYYNGEERAKGNILERFSAQQFPDLHSELNLSSLELGDSALYFCASSPRTGGADGYTFGSGTRLTVV.